The rows below give T cell receptor beta chains drawn from one sample of a study of metastatic and nonmetastatic thyroid tumors. TCRdb re-called clones from the PCR reads using MiXCR. This repertoire shows 22,000 or so clones, more than 20% found once; its top ten account for about 70%. Sequenced input: blood. All receptors come from a male donor with papillary thyroid cancer or a benign thyroid nodule (not recorded which). Some clones in this sample may be carry-over from other donors' samples. CDR3s include the opening cysteine and the closing phenylalanine or tryptophan. The D gene is left open where the match is weak. A clone size is listed for some rows: how often the clone was seen (once, few, many), or a class if it is expanded.

j_gene,d_gene,v_gene,abundance,CDR3nt,CDR3aa
TRBJ2-7,NA,TRBV3-1,many,TGTGCCAGCAGCCGTGGGGTCCCTCCCTACGAGCAGTACTTC,CASSRGVPPYEQYF
TRBJ1-2,TRBD1,TRBV27,NA,TGTGCCAGCAGTCCGATCCTAGACAGGGGCGTAGACTATTGCTACACCTTC,CASSPILDRGVDYCYTF
TRBJ1-2,NA,TRBV19,NA,TGTGCCAGTAGTATGCCGGGACTCGTGTCTAGTGGCTACACCTTC,CASSMPGLVSSGYTF
TRBJ2-5,NA,TRBV18,NA,TGTGCCAGCGCCGATCCGGGGGCGCAAGAGACCCAGTACTTC,CASADPGAQETQYF
TRBJ2-7,NA,TRBV20-1,NA,TGCAGTGCTAGAGATTCCACTACGTTGGTCTACGAGCAGTACTTC,CSARDSTTLVYEQYF
TRBJ2-7,NA,TRBV14,many,TGTGCCAGCAGCCGAGTGAGGGGATCGGGCTACGAGCAGTACTTC,CASSRVRGSGYEQYF
TRBJ2-5,NA,TRBV3-1,many,TGTGCCAGCAGCCAAGATCGGAGCAGGCCGCCTACGACCCAGTACTTC,CASSQDRSRPPTTQYF
TRBJ2-1,NA,TRBV27,few,TGTGCCAGCAGTCCTCTCGACTCCTACAATGAGCAGTTCTTC,CASSPLDSYNEQFF
TRBJ2-2,NA,TRBV28,few,TGTGCCAGCAGTTTTGCGGTGATGAACACCGTGGAGCTGTTTTTT,CASSFAVMNTVELFF
TRBJ2-2,TRBD2,TRBV6-1,NA,TGTGCCAGCAGTGGGCTAGCGGGGGCCAAGAACACCGGGGAGCTGTTTTTT,CASSGLAGAKNTGELFF
TRBJ1-2,TRBD1,TRBV5-1,few,TGCGCCAGCAGCCCCTGGACAGGGAAGGGCTACACCTTC,CASSPWTGKGYTF
TRBJ2-7,TRBD1,TRBV20-1,many,TGCTGCTGGGACAGGGGACAGGACGAGCAGTACTTC,CCWDRGQDEQYF
TRBJ2-1,NA,TRBV6-1,NA,TGTGCCAGCAGCCTTATGACAGGGGAGGGTAATGAGCAGTTCTTC,CASSLMTGEGNEQFF
TRBJ1-3,NA,TRBV11-2,many,TGTGCCAGCAGCTTCCGACAAGGGGGGCCTGGAAACACCATATATTTT,CASSFRQGGPGNTIYF
TRBJ2-1,NA,TRBV6-1,many,TGTGCCAGCAGTTCAGACGGCAATGAGCAGTTCTTC,CASSSDGNEQFF
TRBJ1-1,TRBD1,TRBV6-1,NA,TGTGCCAGCACCCGGGGAACAGGGGGGTTAGGAGGAGCTTTCTTT,CASTRGTGGLGGAFF